The rows below give T cell receptor beta chains drawn from one sample of a study of T cell responses to AZD1222 COVID-19 vaccine. TCRdb's table, derived via immunoSEQ multiplex PCR, lists solely in-frame clones and lacks some. Of about 70,000 clones in the sample, 83% were seen once. The material sequenced was peripheral blood, taken 28 days after the second AZD1222 dose. The receptors come from an adult who received the AZD1222 COVID-19 vaccine. CDR3s include the opening cysteine and the closing phenylalanine or tryptophan. Each record gives: clone size, D gene, J gene, V gene, CDR3 protein, CDR3 DNA. The D gene is left open where the match is weak. The size entry is marked missing in some rows and otherwise reads once, few, many or a size class.

clone_size: .; d_call: TRBD1; j_call: TRBJ2-2; v_call: TRBV6-5; cdr3_aa: CASKGQGANTGELFF; cdr3_nt: TGTGCCAGCAAAGGACAGGGGGCGAACACCGGGGAGCTGTTTTTT
clone_size: .; d_call: .; j_call: TRBJ1-4; v_call: TRBV28; cdr3_aa: CASGTQEKLFF; cdr3_nt: TGTGCCAGCGGCACTCAAGAAAAACTGTTTTTT
clone_size: .; d_call: .; j_call: TRBJ2-7; v_call: TRBV11-2; cdr3_aa: CASSLGRYEQYF; cdr3_nt: TGTGCCAGCAGCCTTGGGCGATACGAGCAGTACTTC
clone_size: .; d_call: .; j_call: TRBJ1-1; v_call: TRBV6-5; cdr3_aa: CASSYRRDTEAFF; cdr3_nt: TGTGCCAGCAGTTATCGCAGGGACACTGAAGCTTTCTTT
clone_size: .; d_call: .; j_call: TRBJ1-5; v_call: TRBV10-3; cdr3_aa: CAISEYGHQPQHF; cdr3_nt: TGTGCCATCAGTGAATATGGGCATCAGCCCCAGCATTTT
clone_size: once; d_call: TRBD1; j_call: TRBJ1-1; v_call: TRBV27; cdr3_aa: CASSLPGTGAEAFF; cdr3_nt: TGTGCCAGCAGTCTCCCCGGGACAGGGGCGGAAGCTTTCTTT
clone_size: .; d_call: .; j_call: TRBJ2-1; v_call: TRBV5-1; cdr3_aa: CASSLDYGVRYNEQFF; cdr3_nt: TGCGCCAGCAGCTTGGATTATGGGGTTCGTTACAATGAGCAGTTCTTC
clone_size: .; d_call: .; j_call: TRBJ2-5; v_call: TRBV5-1; cdr3_aa: CASSLADGVQETQYF; cdr3_nt: TGCGCCAGCAGCTTGGCGGACGGGGTCCAAGAGACCCAGTACTTC
clone_size: .; d_call: .; j_call: TRBJ1-6; v_call: TRBV7-2; cdr3_aa: CASSSSRGQVRGPLHF; cdr3_nt: TGTGCCAGCAGCTCTAGCCGGGGGCAGGTCCGGGGTCCCCTCCACTTT
clone_size: .; d_call: .; j_call: TRBJ2-4; v_call: TRBV5-1; cdr3_aa: CASSQAGDRSLLAKNIQYF; cdr3_nt: TGCGCCAGCAGCCAGGCGGGGGACAGGTCTCTTCTAGCCAAAAACATTCAGTACTTC
clone_size: .; d_call: .; j_call: TRBJ2-5; v_call: TRBV14; cdr3_aa: CASSQDWGPRETQYF; cdr3_nt: TGTGCCAGCAGCCAAGATTGGGGACCACGAGAGACCCAGTACTTC
clone_size: .; d_call: .; j_call: TRBJ2-7; v_call: TRBV7-2; cdr3_aa: CASSLAGGPYEQYF; cdr3_nt: TGTGCCAGCAGCTTAGCGGGGGGGCCTTACGAGCAGTACTTC
clone_size: .; d_call: TRBD1; j_call: TRBJ2-7; v_call: TRBV7-6; cdr3_aa: CASSRRQGGYEQYF; cdr3_nt: TGTGCCAGCAGCAGGAGACAGGGGGGCTACGAGCAGTACTTC
clone_size: .; d_call: TRBD2; j_call: TRBJ2-3; v_call: TRBV10-3; cdr3_aa: CAISLTSGDTDTQYF; cdr3_nt: TGTGCCATCAGTTTAACTAGCGGAGACACAGATACGCAGTATTTT
clone_size: once; d_call: .; j_call: TRBJ2-3; v_call: TRBV7-9; cdr3_aa: CASSLGLPGIDTQYF; cdr3_nt: TGTGCCAGCAGCTTAGGGCTACCGGGGATAGATACGCAGTATTTT
clone_size: .; d_call: .; j_call: TRBJ2-3; v_call: TRBV2; cdr3_aa: CASSPRGHTDTQYF; cdr3_nt: TGTGCCAGCAGCCCCAGGGGTCACACAGATACGCAGTATTTT
clone_size: .; d_call: .; j_call: TRBJ1-2; v_call: TRBV5-1; cdr3_aa: CASSSWGQANYGYTF; cdr3_nt: TGCGCCAGCAGCTCGTGGGGGCAGGCTAACTATGGCTACACCTTC
clone_size: .; d_call: TRBD1; j_call: TRBJ1-2; v_call: TRBV30; cdr3_aa: CAWSDWTGANYGYTF; cdr3_nt: TGTGCCTGGAGTGATTGGACAGGAGCAAACTATGGCTACACCTTC
clone_size: .; d_call: .; j_call: TRBJ1-4; v_call: TRBV7-9; cdr3_aa: CASSLVQLNEKLFF; cdr3_nt: TGTGCCAGCAGCTTAGTGCAGCTTAATGAAAAACTGTTTTTT
clone_size: .; d_call: TRBD2; j_call: TRBJ2-1; v_call: TRBV7-2; cdr3_aa: CASKGGGVYEQFF; cdr3_nt: TGTGCCAGCAAGGGCGGGGGGGTCTATGAGCAGTTCTTC
clone_size: .; d_call: .; j_call: TRBJ1-6; v_call: TRBV6-5; cdr3_aa: CASTETGAQSPLHF; cdr3_nt: TGTGCCAGCACCGAGACGGGGGCACAGTCACCCCTCCACTTT
clone_size: .; d_call: TRBD2; j_call: TRBJ2-1; v_call: TRBV7-8; cdr3_aa: CASSFSGARRDEQFF; cdr3_nt: TGTGCCAGCAGCTTCAGCGGGGCGAGGCGGGATGAGCAGTTCTTC